This T cell receptor (beta chain) emerged from a study of glioma-infiltrating T cells after dendritic cell vaccination. The time point: after dendritic cell vaccination, including at tumor progression/relapse. This clone came up a few times. The germline V and J ends were trimmed by 1 base and 3 bases, with 5 bases remaining between them. Germline V CDR1 and CDR2: SGHRS, YFSETQ. The CDR3 sequence is 13 residues long. TCRdb's copy holds only in-frame clones and misses some; the assay was immunoSEQ multiplex PCR. Of approximately 90,000 clones in the sample, 80% to 90% were seen once. V is TRBV5-1 and J is TRBJ2-1; no clear D. Sequenced here: blood, sampled after dendritic cell vaccination. The TCR was taken from a human donor with glioblastoma. CDR3 sequence reads: CASSLTFYNEQFF. In DNA form, the CDR3 reads TGCGCCAGCAGCTTGACTTTCTACAATGAGCAGTTCTTC.